The source of this T cell receptor (beta chain) is a study of blood T cell repertoires in COVID-19. Study-wide context: Sites in the United States, Italy and Spain provided acute and convalescent COVID-19 samples. The analysed material was cDNA or gDNA that came from T cells, B-cell-depleted T cells, or PBMCs.

Participants came from some 26 US areas, aged roughly 18 to 95 years. In the authors' workflow: Researchers report that nucleated cell counts were estimated from reference gene primer amplification. TCRdb's table, derived via immunoSEQ multiplex PCR, lists solely in-frame clones and lacks some. V and J calls and clone size are copied from that table; D and trimming were computed from the DNA. Of about 60,000 clones listed, approximately 78% were seen once; the top ten hold less than 4.5%. This CDR3 region has 16 residues. The germline gives CDR1 MNHEY, CDR2 SMNVEV (reference sequence). V lost 2 bases and J lost 8; bases outside the gene matches: 5.

The chain recombines TRBV27 with TRBJ2-1, with TRBD2 matching over 14 bases. The clonotype comes from a woman aged 40 to 55 with acute COVID-19. Sequencing was performed on PBMCs or T cells enriched from blood (not recorded which). Here the CDR3 reads CASSLGTSGRTDEQFF. CDR3 in DNA: TGTGCCAGCAGTTTAGGGACTAGCGGGAGAACAGATGAGCAGTTCTTC.